This T cell receptor beta chain was captured by sequencing in a study of shared clonotypes between healthy human individuals. Study-wide points: For sorted subsets, rarefaction showed incomplete sequencing despite large depth.

Positive CCR7 selection of CD45RO-negative cells yielded the naive CD8 cells, and terminally differentiated effector memory CD45RA+ cells were excluded. The CDR3 extends over 15 amino acids. Germline V lookup: CDR1 MNHEY, CDR2 SMNVEV (reference sequence). As to this clone: No antigen is known for it. One junction end disagrees with the germline gene, perhaps due to a read error.

Clones were read by immunoSEQ multiplex PCR, and TCRdb kept only the in-frame ones, dropping some. The sample lists under 700,000 clones, approximately 95% occurring once. The chain is built from TRBV27 and TRBJ1-3; D unresolved. Sequenced material: naive CD8+ T cells sorted from blood. The sequence was obtained from a woman aged 30 to 39 in good health. CDR3 region: CASSLYSGSGSTIYF. CDR3 nucleotide sequence: TGTGCCAGCAGTTTATATTCTGGGTCTGGAAGCACCATATATTTT.